This T cell receptor (beta chain) derives from a study of T cells after yellow fever vaccination (dated by TCRdb to about 2019). For the wider study: The SMART-Seq v4 Ultra Low Input RNA kit was used to prepare libraries from fractions with low cell numbers. Bulk TCR alpha and beta repertoires were sequenced longitudinally to track T-cell clones before and after primary and booster YFV17D yellow fever vaccination. The cohort comprised two healthy male donors, one aged 18 to 29 and one aged 30 to 39 years. Blood was drawn at multiple timepoints before and after primary and secondary immunization, with bulk PBMC replicates and cell subsets isolated. Overall study outcomes, separate from this receptor: A small share of clonotypes occurred in both CD4 and CD8 compartments, likely arising from convergent recombination. Computational filtering was required because FACS-sorted repertoires could contain abundant contaminating clonotypes from the bulk population. After the booster, most of the clones that had expanded following primary vaccination were detected again (96% of CD4 and 80% to 90% of CD8), which suggests that memory was broadly maintained. Compared with the primary T-cell response, the secondary T-cell response was weaker but faster, peaking on day 5 rather than day 15. Because only a couple of donors were included in the study, the extent to which the findings can be generalized is limited.

This clonotype was seen repeatedly, ten times or more. The target of this receptor is not known. No much larger clone is present one base from it, and per-base qualities are unavailable. The instrument was an Illumina NovaSeq 6000. TCR cDNA was made using 5'RACE template switching, a step that added a universal primer site and unique molecular identifiers. Priming for cDNA synthesis came from both the TCR alpha and TCR beta constant segments. Library amplification involved two PCR steps, and the second step added sample barcodes and sequencing adapters. Sequencing of the libraries was done on either Illumina HiSeq 2500 (2x100 bp) or NovaSeq (2x150 bp). Processing in the source paper ran as follows. MIGEC handled demultiplexing of reads and collapsing into UMI consensus sequences, while MiXCR performed V(D)J alignment. Using edgeR on replicate PBMC samples, clonotypes were called vaccine-responding if FDR was below 0.01 and the log2 fold change was above 5 up to day 15. CD4 or CD8 identity was assigned to each bulk clonotype according to whether the clonotype was present at higher abundance in the sequenced CD4 repertoire or the sequenced CD8 repertoire. Clones were called with MiXCR by TCRdb after fastp trimmed the public reads at Q25, and only in-frame beta chains were retained. Under each unique CDR3 protein, matching rows form one entry showing the most common genes and DNA. The V and J calls reflect TCRdb's pipeline rather than the authors' work. The sample has 250,000 or so distinct CDR3 sequences on record, about 3.7% of them singletons. Under 20% of the sample rests with the top ten.

From its cysteine to its phenylalanine, the CDR3 spans 14 amino acids. Just CDR3 DNA is preserved here, 42 bases in frame from base 1. V is pared back by 5 bases and J by 5 bases, with 16 bases lying between the germline termini. Via the germline V gene, CDR1 is SGHRS and CDR2 YFSETQ. Read against the paper, the sample's treatment or condition label means: live attenuated yellow fever vaccine strain. Two biological replicates of bulk PBMCs were collected at each blood-draw timepoint. PBMCs were isolated from peripheral blood using a standard Ficoll-Paque protocol. RNA was extracted with TriZol from bulk PBMCs, CD4 and CD8 fractions, and dextramer-positive and dextramer-negative fractions.

The chain links TRBV5-1 with TRBJ1-1; matching of 6 bases hints at TRBD1 as the D gene. This specimen was PBMCs, taken 15 days after the yellow fever booster vaccination. The sequence was collected from a young man who received the YFV17D yellow fever vaccine. CDR3 sequence: CASSEDPGQTEAFF. The DNA reads as follows: TGCGCCAGCAGTGAGGATCCAGGACAGACTGAAGCTTTCTTT.